These 27 T cell receptor beta chains were sequenced from one sample in a study of blood T cell repertoires in COVID-19. Generated by immunoSEQ multiplex PCR, the TCRdb table keeps only in-frame clones and is missing some. The table shows around 240,000 clones, with approximately 90% occurring only once. The specimen sequenced was PBMCs or T cells enriched from blood (not recorded which). These receptor sequences come from a man aged 50 to 60 who had been exposed to COVID-19.

V is TRBV7-3 and J is TRBJ1-2, with 8 nucleotides matching TRBD1. The germline gives CDR1 SGHTA, CDR2 FQGTGA. V lost 3 bases to trimming and J lost 2 bases; unmatched junction nucleotides: 5. This CDR3 is built from 15 residues. The CDR3 nucleotides are TGTGCCAGCAGCTTCGGGACAGGACTAAACTATGGCTACACCTTC. Encoded protein: CASSFGTGLNYGYTF.

The chain recombines TRBV4-1 with TRBJ1-5; possibly TRBD1 for D (6 bases). The ends were cut back, 0 bases at V and 4 bases at J, with 10 bases in the middle. Germline CDR1 is MGHRA and CDR2 is YSYEKL. CDR3 length: 15 residues. CDR3 coding DNA: TGCGCCAGCAGCCAAGATATAAGGGGGAATCAGCCCCAGCATTTT. Residues: CASSQDIRGNQPQHF.

The rearrangement uses TRBV13 and TRBJ1-1; 7 bases align to TRBD1. The V gene's germline CDR1 is PRHDT and CDR2 FYEKMQ (reference sequence). V lost 5 bases to trimming and J lost 1 base; unmatched junction nucleotides: 7. This CDR3 has 15 residues. CDR3 nucleotide sequence: TGTGCCAGCAGCACCCGACAGGGTAGGAACACTGAAGCTTTCTTT. This gives the protein CASSTRQGRNTEAFF.

This clone was observed a handful of times. This chain links TRBV5-5 with TRBJ2-3, with D perhaps matching TRBD2 (5 bases). The CDR3 covers 15 residues. Trimming took off 3 bases at V and 5 bases at J, with 16 bases between the two ends. The V gene's germline CDR1 is SGHKS and CDR2 YYEKEE (reference sequence). The CDR3 spells CASSSYSRREDTQYF. DNA for the CDR3: TGTGCCAGCAGCTCCTATTCACGACGGGAAGATACGCAGTATTTT.

V usage is TRBV5-1 and J usage is TRBJ2-3, with TRBD1 matching over 9 bases. Germline loops: CDR1 SGHRS, CDR2 YFSETQ. J was trimmed by 1 base and V by 0 bases; bases with no gene match: 6. This CDR3 spans 17 amino acids. The CDR3 reads CASSLGQGVTGTDTQYF. In DNA form, the CDR3 reads TGCGCCAGCAGCTTGGGACAGGGGGTGACCGGCACAGATACGCAGTATTTT.

The CDR3 loop is CASRKGTGEAPYNEQFF. CDR3 coding DNA: TGTGCCAGCAGGAAAGGGACAGGGGAGGCGCCCTACAATGAGCAGTTCTTC. The rearrangement links TRBV28 to TRBJ2-1, with TRBD1 identical over 10 bases. The J segment lost 2 bases and the V segment lost 6 bases, leaving 10 bases of the junction unmatched. The germline gives CDR1 MDHEN, CDR2 SYDVKM. The CDR3 has 17 residues.

The chain carries TRBV7-9 and TRBJ2-1; unclear D gene. This CDR3 has 13 residues. V gave up 5 bases and J gave up 8 bases, with 13 bases separating them. Germline V gives CDR1 SEHNR, CDR2 FQNEAQ (reference sequence). This CDR3 is CASSPSLDYEQFF. The CDR3 DNA reads as TGTGCCAGCAGCCCCAGTTTAGACTATGAGCAGTTCTTC.

V and J are TRBV5-8 and TRBJ1-1; maybe TRBD1 (5 bases). There are 15 residues in the CDR3. Germline CDR1 is SGHTS and CDR2 is YDEGEE. V was clipped by 4 bases and J by 2 bases, with 15 bases between them. The CDR3 region has the DNA TGTGCCAGCAGCCCCCGGGGACTGTATAACACTGAAGCTTTCTTT. Translation: CASSPRGLYNTEAFF.

The V gene is TRBV21-1, the J gene TRBJ1-1; no check of the table's D call, TRBD1, against the DNA was made. TRBV21-1 is a listed pseudogene. The CDR3 is 14 residues long. The CDR3 reads CASSKVFGTVGAFF. The CDR3 bases are TGTGCCAGCAGCAAAGTATTCGGGACAGTTGGAGCTTTCTTT.

The chain couples TRBV6-2 or TRBV6-3 to TRBJ2-2, with 14 bases aligning to TRBD2. V shed 4 bases and J 2 bases; nucleotides not matched to a gene: 3. The CDR3 spans 17 residues. The germline V gene encodes CDR1 MNHEY and CDR2 SVGEGT. In DNA, the CDR3 is TGTGCCAGCAGTTGGACTAGCGGGAGGCCAAACACCGGGGAGCTGTTTTTT. Its protein product is CASSWTSGRPNTGELFF.

The DNA of the CDR3 is TGTGCCAGCAGTTTTCTAGCGGGAGGGCCCGGGACCCAGTACTTC. This sequence encodes CASSFLAGGPGTQYF. The V gene is TRBV27, the J gene TRBJ2-5, with 12 bases matching TRBD2. This CDR3 is built from 15 residues. V lost 3 bases and J lost 7; bases outside the gene matches: 6. The V gene's germline CDR1 is MNHEY and CDR2 SMNVEV (reference sequence).

This clone was observed a single time. The genes are TRBV6-6 and TRBJ1-2, with TRBD1 as a possible D gene (6 bases). Trimming took 5 bases from V and 2 from J, leaving 9 bases between them. CDR1 and CDR2 (germline): MNHNY, SVGAGI (reference sequence). The CDR3 contains 13 residues. Here the CDR3 DNA reads TGTGCCAGCAGTCCCCAGGGGAACTATGGCTACACCTTC. Translation: CASSPQGNYGYTF.

This chain uses TRBV5-1 with TRBJ1-1, with D possibly being TRBD1 (5 bases). From germline, CDR1 is SGHRS and CDR2 YFSETQ. V shed 4 bases and J shed 3 bases, with 13 bases lying between them. This CDR3 region has 14 residues. The CDR3 DNA reads TGCGCCAGCAGCCCGCGAGCGGGGGACACTGAAGCTTTCTTT. It is translated as CASSPRAGDTEAFF.

The chain carries TRBV6-5 and TRBJ1-6; the D gene is possibly TRBD1 (6 bases). Germline loops: CDR1 MNHEY, CDR2 SVGAGI. Trimming cost V 8 bases and J 1 base, with 6 bases left between them. CDR3 size: 13 residues. The CDR3 region has the DNA TGTGCCAGCCAGGGGTCCTATAATTCACCCCTCCACTTT. This gives the protein CASQGSYNSPLHF.

The chain couples TRBV5-4 to TRBJ2-3; 12 nucleotides line up with TRBD2. CDR1 and CDR2 from the germline V gene are SGHNT and YYREEE (reference sequence). J gave up 4 bases and V 4 bases, and 7 bases lay outside the gene matches. CDR3 size: 16 residues. The CDR3 nucleotides are TGTGCCAGCAGCCTGAGGTCTAGCGGGGGGGCAGATACGCAGTATTTT. It specifies CASSLRSSGGADTQYF. Combining the CDR3 with reference TRBV5-4 and TRBJ2-3 gives the whole variable domain ETGVTQSPTHLIKTRGQQVTLRCSSQSGHNTVSWYQQALGQGPQFIFQYYREEENGRGNFPPRFSGLQFPNYSSELNVNALELDDSALYLCASSLRSSGGADTQYFGPGTRLTVL.

Note on this clone: One end of the junction does not line up with germline, which may come from a read error. The chain recombines TRBV12-3 or TRBV12-4 with TRBJ2-7, with a possible D match to TRBD1 (5 bases). The CDR3 has 13 residues. CDR3 amino acids: CASSLDSTYEQYF. The DNA for the CDR3 is TGTGCCAGCAGCTTAGACAGCACCTACGAGCAGTACTTC.

The chain joins TRBV2 to TRBJ1-2, with D unclear. Looked up from germline, CDR1 is SNHLY and CDR2 is FYNNEI. V dropped 5 bases and J dropped 4 bases, with 23 bases sitting between them. The CDR3 has 17 residues. The DNA of the CDR3 is TGTGCCAGCAGTCCCTCTTCTACCCGCAGCGGCGGCTATGGCTACACCTTC. Its protein product is CASSPSSTRSGGYGYTF.

The V and J genes are TRBV30 and TRBJ1-6, with 10 nucleotides matching TRBD1. This CDR3 contains 19 residues. Looked up from germline, CDR1 is GTSNPN and CDR2 is SVGIG (reference sequence). J gave up 0 bases and V 5 bases, and 13 bases lay outside the gene matches. The CDR3 DNA sequence: TGTGCCTGGGACAGGGGGCGAGGTTTCTTGAGCTCCTATAATTCACCCCTCCACTTT. Protein sequence: CAWDRGRGFLSSYNSPLHF.

The chain has TRBV18 and TRBJ1-1; a possible D gene is TRBD1 (5 bases). CDR1 and CDR2 from the germline V gene are KGHSH and LQKENI. The CDR3 runs 15 residues. V was shortened by 5 bases and J by 5 bases, with 18 bases between the two germline ends. The DNA for the CDR3 is TGTGCCAGCTCAGGGCAAAGTGGGGAGGGGACTGAAGCTTTCTTT. This translates into CASSGQSGEGTEAFF.

The chain couples TRBV10-2 to TRBJ2-5; 9 positions agree with TRBD2. The germline gives CDR1 WSHSY, CDR2 SAAADI. The CDR3 totals 14 residues. After removal of 6 bases from V and 3 bases from J, the junction contained 5 bases not matched to a gene. CDR3 amino acids: CASSQTSGEETQYF. The CDR3 DNA reads as TGCGCCAGCAGCCAGACTAGCGGTGAAGAGACCCAGTACTTC.

This clone was observed a handful of times. The chain employs TRBV15 and TRBJ1-1; perhaps TRBD1 as D (5 bases). This CDR3 is built from 14 residues. The germline gives CDR1 LNHNV, CDR2 YYDKDF (reference sequence). Trimming pared 0 bases from V and 10 bases from J, leaving 15 bases between. This CDR3 reads CATSRDQATAGAFF. The DNA of the CDR3 is TGTGCCACCAGCAGAGATCAGGCGACAGCCGGAGCTTTCTTT.

This clone was seen once. V and J are TRBV7-2 and TRBJ2-7; 7 nucleotides line up with TRBD2. Trimming at V came to 5 bases and at J to 12 bases, leaving 16 bases not matched to a gene. Germline CDR1 and CDR2: SGHTA and FQGNSA. The CDR3 spans 14 residues. CDR3 sequence reads: CASSPSSGVQGVYF. CDR3 DNA: TGTGCCAGCAGCCCCTCTAGCGGCGTACAAGGCGTGTACTTC.

The chain recombines TRBV5-1 with TRBJ2-4; 7 bases align to TRBD2. V was clipped by 1 base and J by 6 bases; unmatched bases: 7. The CDR3 spans 15 residues. Germline V gene sequence: CDR1 SGHRS, CDR2 YFSETQ. CDR3 residues: CASSLTRAGTNIQYF. CDR3 DNA sequence: TGCGCCAGCAGCTTGACTAGAGCGGGAACAAACATTCAGTACTTC.

The genes are TRBV7-2 and TRBJ1-6; 8 nucleotides align to TRBD1. CDR3 length: 15 amino acids. V lost 5 bases to trimming and J lost 4 bases; unmatched junction nucleotides: 4. Germline CDR1 SGHTA, CDR2 FQGNSA. The CDR3 spells CASSLRTGYNSPLHF. The CDR3 DNA follows: TGTGCCAGCAGCCTGAGGACAGGGTATAATTCACCCCTCCACTTT.

The rearrangement uses TRBV7-8 and TRBJ1-5, with TRBD1 matching over 8 bases. This CDR3 comprises 18 residues. V lost 7 bases to trimming and J lost 2 bases; unmatched junction nucleotides: 16. Germline CDR1 and CDR2: SGHVS and FQNEAQ. CDR3 sequence: CASIRDPRGLPGNQPQHF. The CDR3 DNA follows: TGTGCCAGCATACGGGACCCCAGGGGGCTACCGGGCAATCAGCCCCAGCATTTT.

This clone has only a few counts. The chain is built from TRBV7-3 and TRBJ1-1, with no clear D. V was cut by 5 bases and J by 1 base, with 11 bases left in between. The CDR3 loop spans 14 amino acids. From germline, CDR1 is SGHTA and CDR2 FQGTGA. Here the CDR3 reads CASSDGSTNTEAFF. CDR3 nucleotides: TGTGCCAGCAGCGACGGGAGCACGAACACTGAAGCTTTCTTT.

The V call is TRBV30, the J call TRBJ2-3; weak D call: TRBD1 (5 bases). Germline V gives CDR1 GTSNPN, CDR2 SVGIG (reference sequence). This CDR3 spans 12 amino acids. Trimming took 7 bases from V and 3 from J, leaving 11 bases between them. CDR3 region: CAYQGFTDTQYF. For the CDR3, the DNA is TGTGCCTACCAGGGATTTACAGATACGCAGTATTTT.